The following is a T cell receptor (beta chain) sequence with its context. This entry comes from a study of Ad26.COV2.S vaccination and SARS-CoV-2 variants. Treatment of the sample: over 15 received Ad26.COV2.S at low or high dose, single or two shots; about 5 received placebo; per-sample allocation not given. It was on day 63 after the first vaccine or placebo injection that samples were taken. Libraries were prepared by immunoSEQ multiplex PCR; TCRdb keeps only in-frame clonotypes and omits some of them. The data show hundreds of thousands of clones, 86% seen once. V lost 5 bases, J lost 7 bases, and 17 bases lay in between. CDR1 is LGHDT, CDR2 YNNKEL, per germline (reference sequence). This CDR3 spans 15 amino acids.

This clonotype was obtained from a person aged 18 to 59 who received the Ad26.COV2.S COVID-19 vaccine or a placebo. This material consisted of peripheral blood, taken in a trial of Ad26.COV2.S vaccine versus placebo. This chain links TRBV3-1 (or the pseudogene TRBV3-2) with TRBJ2-2; possibly TRBD1 for D (6 bases). Here the CDR3 reads CASSSVGGSGGELFF. The CDR3 DNA is TGTGCCAGCAGCAGTGTTGGGGGCTCAGGCGGGGAGCTGTTTTTT.